The clone carrying this TCR beta chain was seen repeatedly, ten times or more. The CDR3 extends over 12 amino acids. The germline V and J ends were trimmed by 6 bases and 3 bases, with 7 bases remaining between them. This record belongs to a study of T-cell reconstitution after alpha-beta-depleted transplantation in children. The library targeted TCRbeta and was prepared with unique molecular identifiers. TCRdb re-analysed the PCR reads in MiXCR, keeping a single row per CDR3 protein. The top ten hold 3.5% to 4.5% of the sample, which has about 400,000 distinct CDR3 sequences, 10% to 15% seen once. This TCR came from a human donor who donated a stem cell graft to a child with Fanconi anemia. The source was PBMCs, collected from the stem cell graft. The J gene is TRBJ2-3, the V gene TRBV12-3 or TRBV12-4; no clear D gene. CDR3 nucleotides: TGTGCCAGCAGGCCAGGAACAGATACGCAGTATTTT. Translating it yields CASRPGTDTQYF.